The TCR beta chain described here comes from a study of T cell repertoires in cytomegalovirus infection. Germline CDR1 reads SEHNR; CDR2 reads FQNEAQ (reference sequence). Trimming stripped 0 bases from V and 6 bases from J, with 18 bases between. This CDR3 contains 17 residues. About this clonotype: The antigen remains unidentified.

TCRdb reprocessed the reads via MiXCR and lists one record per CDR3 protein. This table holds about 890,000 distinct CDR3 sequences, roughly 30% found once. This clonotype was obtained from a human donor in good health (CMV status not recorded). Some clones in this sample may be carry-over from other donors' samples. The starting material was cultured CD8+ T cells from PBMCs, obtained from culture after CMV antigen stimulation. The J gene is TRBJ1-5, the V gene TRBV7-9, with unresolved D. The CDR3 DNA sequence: TGTGCCAGCAGCTTAGCGACGAATGGCCCCCCAGGTCAGCCCCAGCATTTT. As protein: CASSLATNGPPGQPQHF. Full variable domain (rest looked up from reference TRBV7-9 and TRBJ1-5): DTGVSQNPRHKITKRGQNVTFRCDPISEHNRLYWYRQTLGQGPEFLTYFQNEAQLEKSRLLSDRFSAERPKGSFSTLEIQRTEQGDSAMYLCASSLATNGPPGQPQHFGDGTRLSIL.